The 22 T cell receptor beta chains below were found in one sample sequenced in a study of cytomegalovirus exposure and HLA in healthy donors. The study ran its PCR with 60 Vbeta and 13 Jbeta primers. Data came from immunoSEQ multiplex PCR; TCRdb stores just in-frame clones and leaves some out. The table includes 200,000 or so clones, around 82% detected once. The sequenced sample was PBMCs. All receptors come from a woman in her twenties or thirties in good health and CMV-seronegative.

The chain uses TRBV27 and TRBJ1-2; perhaps TRBD1 as D (5 bases). CDR3 length: 13 amino acids. CDR1 is MNHEY and CDR2 is SMNVEV in the germline V gene (reference sequence). The V gene lost 2 bases and the J gene lost 8 bases, with 12 bases spanning the gap. CDR3 region: CASSLLQGFGYTF. As DNA, the CDR3 is TGTGCCAGCAGTTTACTTCAGGGATTCGGCTACACCTTC.

This chain uses TRBV4-2 with TRBJ1-1; 12 bases are a match to TRBD1. CDR1 LGHNA and CDR2 YNFKEQ come from the germline V gene. The CDR3 consists of 17 residues. The trim removed 3 bases at V and 0 bases at J, leaving 5 bases unmatched. The CDR3 region is CASSHPGTGGLNTEAFF. The CDR3 DNA reads TGTGCCAGCAGCCACCCCGGGACAGGGGGCTTGAACACTGAAGCTTTCTTT.

The rearrangement uses TRBV28 and TRBJ2-1; TRBD2 aligns across 8 bases. V shed 6 bases, J shed 14 bases, and the junction held 33 bases outside the gene matches. The CDR3 length is 20 residues. Germline CDR1 reads MDHEN; CDR2 reads SYDVKM. CDR3 coding DNA: TGTGCCAGCAGGACCCCACAGGGCTGGGCGGCTAGCGGGTCGCTTGCCGAGGAGTTCTTC. It specifies CASRTPQGWAASGSLAEEFF.

This chain uses TRBV2 with TRBJ1-2; D not certain. The CDR3 spans 11 residues. V lost 7 bases and J lost 5, with 8 bases in between. In germline, CDR1 is SNHLY, CDR2 FYNNEI. The CDR3 is CASKRDYGYTF. The CDR3, as DNA: TGTGCCAGCAAGCGAGATTATGGCTACACCTTC.

The V and J genes are TRBV15 and TRBJ1-1; D is ambiguous. CDR1 LNHNV and CDR2 YYDKDF come from the germline V gene (reference sequence). CDR3 size: 15 residues. V was clipped by 0 bases and J by 4 bases, with 12 bases between them. CDR3 loop: CATSRDLAAGTEAFF. The DNA for the CDR3 is TGTGCCACCAGCAGAGATCTGGCAGCGGGCACTGAAGCTTTCTTT.

This clone was seen only a few times. The chain couples TRBV7-7 to TRBJ2-5; D remains ambiguous. V shed 5 bases and J shed 1 base, with 11 bases lying between them. The length of the CDR3 is 14 residues. The germline V gene encodes CDR1 SSHAT and CDR2 FNYEAQ (reference sequence). The CDR3 reads CASSPSPGQETQYF. The CDR3 nucleotides read TGTGCCAGCAGCCCTTCCCCAGGCCAAGAGACCCAGTACTTC. The complete variable domain, with remaining parts taken from reference TRBV7-7 and TRBJ2-5, reads GAGVSQSPRYKVTKRGQDVTLRCDPISSHATLYWYQQALGQGPEFLTYFNYEAQPDKSGLPSDRFSAERPEGSISTLTIQRTEQRDSAMYRCASSPSPGQETQYFGPGTRLLVL.

This sequence joins TRBV6-6 and TRBJ2-1, with a weak D call TRBD1 (5 bases). V dropped 5 bases and J dropped 4 bases, with 12 bases sitting between them. The CDR3 runs to 14 residues. The germline gives CDR1 MNHNY, CDR2 SVGAGI (reference sequence). CDR3 amino acids: CASSPGHAYNEQFF. The CDR3 DNA sequence: TGTGCCAGCAGTCCCGGACACGCTTACAATGAGCAGTTCTTC.

The chain has TRBV6-5 and TRBJ1-3; 7 nucleotides match TRBD1. The CDR3 extends over 14 amino acids. Germline CDR1 reads MNHEY; CDR2 reads SVGAGI. After removal of 10 bases from V and 0 bases from J, the junction contained 6 bases not matched to a gene. The CDR3 DNA sequence: TGTGCCACTCGGGACAGATACTCTGGAAACACCATATATTTT. This translates into CATRDRYSGNTIYF.

This clone showed up just a few times. DNA for the CDR3: TGCGCCAGCAGCCCCCAGGTCCGGGAGGAGCAGTACTTC. It encodes CASSPQVREEQYF. This chain links TRBV4-1 with TRBJ2-7; possible D gene TRBD2, 6 bases. Trimming removed 4 bases at V and 7 bases at J, with 14 bases between. There are 13 residues in the CDR3. From germline, CDR1 is MGHRA and CDR2 YSYEKL.

A few counts support this clone. CDR3 in DNA: TGTGCCAGCAGTTCGACAGGAAACTATGGCTACACCTTC. Translated: CASSSTGNYGYTF. The chain recombines TRBV27 with TRBJ1-2; a possible D gene is TRBD1 (6 bases). There are 13 residues in the CDR3. Germline V CDR1 and CDR2: MNHEY, SMNVEV (reference sequence). Trimming left V 4 bases short and J 2 bases short, with 8 bases between.

V and J are TRBV2 and TRBJ2-7, with D perhaps matching TRBD1 (5 bases). The CDR3 is 14 amino acids. V was trimmed by 3 bases and J by 3 bases, leaving 12 bases between them. The V gene's germline CDR1 is SNHLY and CDR2 FYNNEI. The CDR3 sequence: CASSEWLQDYEQYF. The CDR3 nucleotides read TGTGCCAGCAGTGAGTGGCTACAGGACTACGAGCAGTACTTC.

This chain uses TRBV29-1 with TRBJ1-4; D not resolved. CDR3 length equals 12 residues. In germline, CDR1 is SQVTM, CDR2 ANQGSEA. V lost 4 bases, J lost 4 bases, and 7 bases lay in between. Here the CDR3 reads CSVGQFNEKLFF. The CDR3 DNA follows: TGCAGCGTTGGCCAGTTTAATGAAAAACTGTTTTTT. The full variable domain, completed using reference TRBV29-1 and TRBJ1-4, is SAVISQKPSRDICQRGTSLTIQCQVDSQVTMMFWYRQQPGQSLTLIATANQGSEATYESGFVIDKFPISRPNLTFSTLTVSNMSPEDSSIYLCSVGQFNEKLFFGSGTQLSVL.

This chain connects TRBV7-9 to TRBJ2-2; D unclear. Trimming removed 6 bases at V and 2 bases at J, with 10 bases between. The V gene's germline CDR1 is SEHNR and CDR2 FQNEAQ (reference sequence). CDR3 length equals 14 residues. In DNA form, the CDR3 reads TGTGCCAGCAGTTCCGGTCCCAACACCGGGGAGCTGTTTTTT. Protein sequence: CASSSGPNTGELFF.

This chain joins TRBV27 and TRBJ2-1; D is uncertain. The germline V gene has CDR1 MNHEY and CDR2 SMNVEV (reference sequence). V gave up 2 bases and J gave up 4 bases, with 6 bases separating them. This CDR3 region has 13 residues. CDR3: CASSLQHYNEQFF. The CDR3 nucleotides read TGTGCCAGCAGTTTACAACATTACAATGAGCAGTTCTTC.

This chain joins TRBV7-2 and TRBJ1-2; 8 nucleotides line up with TRBD1. Germline V gives CDR1 SGHTA, CDR2 FQGNSA. Trimming at V came to 5 bases and at J to 3 bases, leaving 5 bases not matched to a gene. The CDR3 is 14 amino acids. The CDR3 region has the DNA TGTGCCAGCAGCCTGGGGACAGGTGACTATGGCTACACCTTC. Translated, it gives CASSLGTGDYGYTF.

The CDR3 is CASHGGVSNEKLFF. CDR3 sequence (DNA): TGTGCCAGCCACGGGGGGGTTTCTAATGAAAAACTGTTTTTT. This chain links TRBV28 with TRBJ1-4; possibly TRBD1 for D (5 bases). Germline lookup yields CDR1 MDHEN and CDR2 SYDVKM. Trimming stripped 8 bases from V and 3 bases from J, with 13 bases between. The CDR3 runs to 14 residues.

This clone occurred a few times. The genes are TRBV9 and TRBJ2-6; 11 nucleotides align to TRBD1. Germline lookup yields CDR1 SGDLS and CDR2 YYNGEE. V shed 4 bases, J shed 0 bases, and the junction held 18 bases outside the gene matches. CDR3 length equals 22 residues. The CDR3 bases are TGTGCCAGCAGCCTTTTGGACTCGGGACAGGGGGTTTTGGGCTCTGGGGCCAACGTCCTGACTTTC. Translated: CASSLLDSGQGVLGSGANVLTF.

The rearrangement links TRBV19 to TRBJ1-4; D may be TRBD1 (6 bases). Germline V lookup: CDR1 LNHDA, CDR2 SQIVND (reference sequence). Trimming removed 5 bases from V and 7 bases from J, with 14 bases in between. CDR3 size: 14 residues. The DNA of the CDR3 is TGTGCCAGTAGTCGTACAGGGTTGCGTGAAAAACTGTTTTTT. Translation gives CASSRTGLREKLFF.

This clone was found once. The chain is built from TRBV10-2 and TRBJ2-5; weak D call: TRBD2 (5 bases). CDR1 WSHSY and CDR2 SAAADI come from the germline V gene. The CDR3 is made up of 18 amino acids. V shed 0 bases and J shed 1 base, with 18 bases lying between them. CDR3 nucleotides: TGCGCCAGCAGTGAGTCGAACGGGCATCAAAGCGGCCAAGAGACCCAGTACTTC. Translation: CASSESNGHQSGQETQYF.

The chain has TRBV6-4 and TRBJ1-4, with 9 nucleotides matching TRBD1. The ends lost 6 bases at V and 8 bases at J; junction bases unmatched: 10. Germline CDR1 and CDR2: MRHNA and SNTAGT. There are 15 residues in the CDR3. Here the CDR3 DNA reads TGTGCCAGCAGGACCACAGGGGGCATAGGAGAAAAACTGTTTTTT. It is translated as CASRTTGGIGEKLFF.

The chain employs TRBV19 and TRBJ2-4; D might be TRBD2 (5 bases). V was trimmed by 3 bases and J by 2 bases, leaving 14 bases between them. The CDR3 extends over 16 amino acids. Germline assignment: CDR1 LNHDA and CDR2 SQIVND (reference sequence). CDR3 in amino acids: CASSIEGVATKNIQYF. Here the CDR3 DNA reads TGTGCCAGTAGTATTGAGGGCGTCGCTACCAAAAACATTCAGTACTTC.

Remarks on this clone: This sample also contains other DNA sequences that code for the same CDR3. The chain uses TRBV2 and TRBJ1-5; D not certain. The CDR3 spans 14 residues. Germline lookup yields CDR1 SNHLY and CDR2 FYNNEI. V lost 3 bases and J 1 base, leaving 7 bases between the germline ends. The CDR3 sequence: CASSEEGSNQPQHF. The CDR3 DNA reads as TGTGCCAGCAGTGAGGAGGGAAGCAATCAGCCCCAGCATTTT.